The sequence of this T cell receptor beta chain was determined in a study of cytomegalovirus exposure and HLA in healthy donors. General study results and limits: Follow-up analysis found HLA locus-dependent TCR association rates, highest for DRB1 and lowest for HLA-C. Indistinguishable V segments, including TRBV6-2 and TRBV6-3, were excluded. Equally common other TCR beta chains were less clonally expanded than HLA-associated ones, a later analysis found.

It was with 60 Vbeta and 13 Jbeta primers that the PCR ran. The repertoire was sequenced with immunoSEQ multiplex PCR; TCRdb's copy has only in-frame clones and lacks some. The profile shows hundreds of thousands of clones, approximately 84% of them singletons. The study sampled nominally healthy donors, though unrecorded immune exposures were likely. A note on this clone: Its antigen is not known.

This CDR3 has 15 amino acids. Germline loops: CDR1 SGHNT, CDR2 YENEEA. Trimming left V 1 base short and J 5 bases short, with 14 bases between. This TCR derives from a girl aged 2 to 9 in good health and CMV-seronegative. The chain employs TRBV11-3 and TRBJ2-5; maybe TRBD2 (6 bases). Sample: PBMCs. CDR3 in DNA: TGTGCCAGCAGCTTAGGAGCCGGGGGATGGGAGACCCAGTACTTC. Translation: CASSLGAGGWETQYF.